This entry is about one T cell receptor beta chain. This entry is derived from a study of OX40 agonist ivuxolimab in advanced cancers. Sequenced by immunoSEQ multiplex PCR; TCRdb stores in-frame clones only, minus some. This table holds about 54,000 clones, 80% to 90% found once. The starting material was CD4+ or CD8+ T cells sorted from blood, obtained in a trial of the OX40 agonist ivuxolimab. This receptor was identified in an adult with an advanced solid tumor such as melanoma, head and neck, liver or kidney cancer.

CDR3: CASSPRTGRNTEAFF. CDR3 nucleotide sequence: TGTGCCAGCTCACCAAGGACAGGGCGAAACACTGAAGCTTTCTTT. The chain links TRBV18 to TRBJ1-1; 8 nucleotides align to TRBD1. V lost 2 bases and J lost 2; bases outside the gene matches: 4. Germline CDR1 is KGHSH and CDR2 is LQKENI. The CDR3 totals 15 residues.